The 30 T cell receptor beta chains listed next were all sequenced from one sample in a study of OX40 agonist ivuxolimab in advanced cancers. The data were produced by immunoSEQ multiplex PCR, yet TCRdb's version contains in-frame clones alone and is incomplete. The table has under 50,000 clones, roughly 79% seen once. The material was CD4+ or CD8+ T cells sorted from blood, obtained in a trial of the OX40 agonist ivuxolimab. These receptors all stem from an adult with an advanced solid tumor such as melanoma, head and neck, liver or kidney cancer.

The chain recombines TRBV5-8 with TRBJ2-7; tentatively, D is TRBD2 (6 bases). This CDR3 comprises 13 residues. The V and J ends lost 5 bases and 5 bases respectively, with 14 bases between them. Germline V gives CDR1 SGHTS, CDR2 YDEGEE. CDR3 nucleotide sequence: TGTGCCAGCAGTCCCCGACTAGGCAACGAGCAGTACTTC. Protein sequence: CASSPRLGNEQYF.

The rearrangement joins TRBV7-9 to TRBJ2-7; D perhaps matches TRBD2 (5 bases). The ends were cut back, 2 bases at V and 0 bases at J, with 8 bases in the middle. The germline CDR1 and CDR2 sequences are SEHNR and FQNEAQ (reference sequence). The CDR3 contains 14 residues. CDR3 nucleotide sequence: TGTGCCAGCAGCTTAATAGGGAGCTCCTACGAGCAGTACTTC. It is translated as CASSLIGSSYEQYF.

This clone was seen once. The chain has TRBV5-6 and TRBJ2-7; TRBD2 aligns across 11 bases. The V and J ends lost 6 bases and 9 bases, in that order; junction bases with no gene match: 17. Germline CDR1 is SGHDT and CDR2 is YYEEEE. CDR3 length equals 16 residues. The CDR3 protein is CASNRPGTSGYERQYF. Here the CDR3 DNA reads TGTGCCAGCAACAGACCCGGGACTAGCGGTTACGAGCGGCAGTACTTC.

CDR3 in amino acids: CASSIGSKGFF. The CDR3 region has the DNA TGTGCCAGTAGTATAGGGTCCAAAGGGTTCTTC. This sequence joins TRBV19 and TRBJ2-1; D remains unclear. The CDR3 extends over 11 amino acids. Germline lookup yields CDR1 LNHDA and CDR2 SQIVND (reference sequence). Between the trimmed V and J ends, which lost 1 base and 15 bases, there was a span of 10 bases.

This clone was detected only a few times. The rearrangement links TRBV7-6 to TRBJ2-5; TRBD2 might be the D (5 bases). Germline V lookup: CDR1 SGHVS, CDR2 FNYEAQ. The CDR3 runs 12 residues. V lost 5 bases to trimming and J lost 3 bases, with 7 bases between them. CDR3 coding DNA: TGTGCCAGCAGCCCGACTAAAGAGACCCAGTACTTC. This encodes CASSPTKETQYF.

The CDR3 region has the DNA TGTGCCAGCAGCGTATTGGGACTAGCAACAGATACGCAGTATTTT. Amino acid sequence: CASSVLGLATDTQYF. The genes are TRBV9 and TRBJ2-3; 9 bases match TRBD2. The junction had 3 bases not matched to a gene; V was cut back by 1 base and J by 3 bases. There are 15 residues in the CDR3. CDR1 and CDR2 from the germline V gene are SGDLS and YYNGEE.

V and J are TRBV7-9 and TRBJ1-2; D may be TRBD1 (6 bases). The CDR3 length is 15 residues. V was cut by 5 bases and J by 7 bases, with 20 bases left in between. The germline V gene has CDR1 SEHNR and CDR2 FQNEAQ (reference sequence). Here the CDR3 DNA reads TGTGCCAGCAGCGCACGGGACAAGACGTTCGGTGGCTACACCTTC. As protein: CASSARDKTFGGYTF. Full variable domain (rest looked up from reference TRBV7-9 and TRBJ1-2): DTGVSQNPRHKITKRGQNVTFRCDPISEHNRLYWYRQTLGQGPEFLTYFQNEAQLEKSRLLSDRFSAERPKGSFSTLEIQRTEQGDSAMYLCASSARDKTFGGYTFGSGTRLTVV.

A single count supports this clone. J is TRBJ1-1 and V is TRBV5-1; D unclear. This CDR3 comprises 14 residues. V lost 0 bases to trimming and J lost 4 bases, with 10 bases between them. The germline gives CDR1 SGHRS, CDR2 YFSETQ. The CDR3 DNA is TGCGCCAGCAGCTTGGAACAGCCGGGCACTGAAGCTTTCTTT. This gives the protein CASSLEQPGTEAFF. The whole variable domain, filled in from reference TRBV5-1 and TRBJ1-1, reads KAGVTQTPRYLIKTRGQQVTLSCSPISGHRSVSWYQQTPGQGLQFLFEYFSETQRNKGNFPGRFSGRQFSNSRSEMNVSTLELGDSALYLCASSLEQPGTEAFFGQGTRLTVV.

The rearrangement links TRBV4-2 to TRBJ2-5; no firm D call. The CDR3 runs to 16 residues. The V end lost 1 base, the J end lost 1 base, and 13 bases lay between the germline ends. Germline V gene data show CDR1 as LGHNA and CDR2 as YNFKEQ. The CDR3 spells CASSQGAQYRQETQYF. DNA of the CDR3: TGTGCCAGCAGCCAAGGGGCCCAATACCGCCAAGAGACCCAGTACTTC.

V gene TRBV12-5 combines with J gene TRBJ2-1; 8 nucleotides line up with TRBD2. Germline lookup yields CDR1 LGHNT and CDR2 FRNRAP. J gave up 8 bases and V 4 bases, and 10 bases lay outside the gene matches. The CDR3 consists of 15 residues. The DNA for the CDR3 is TGTGCTAGTGGTTGGGGTAGCGGGGTCGGGGATGAGCAGTTCTTC. Residues: CASGWGSGVGDEQFF.

The chain uses TRBV6-1 and TRBJ2-7, with 10 bases fitting TRBD1. The CDR3 extends over 14 amino acids. CDR1 is MNHNS, CDR2 SASEGT, per germline. The V segment lost 4 bases and the J segment 6 bases; nucleotides outside the gene matches: 6. Here the CDR3 reads CASSVLDRGREQYF. CDR3 in DNA: TGTGCCAGCAGTGTTCTAGACAGGGGGCGCGAGCAGTACTTC.

This chain connects TRBV9 to TRBJ2-7; D not resolved. The V end was cut by 0 bases, the J end by 9 bases, with 10 bases between. This CDR3 has 12 amino acids. Germline assignment: CDR1 SGDLS and CDR2 YYNGEE. CDR3 region: CASSVGAGRQYF. The CDR3 DNA reads as TGTGCCAGCAGCGTAGGAGCAGGTAGGCAGTACTTC.

This sequence joins TRBV27 and TRBJ2-1; a weak D match, TRBD2 (6 bases). Germline CDR1 reads MNHEY; CDR2 reads SMNVEV (reference sequence). Trimming removed 5 bases at V and 4 bases at J, with 18 bases between. The CDR3 is 16 residues long. Written as DNA, the CDR3 is TGTGCCAGCAGTGAATTAGCATCCGGGAGATACAATGAGCAGTTCTTC. Translated: CASSELASGRYNEQFF.

This sequence joins TRBV7-9 and TRBJ1-3, with TRBD1 identical over 8 bases. The V segment lost 2 bases and the J segment 3 bases; nucleotides outside the gene matches: 6. Germline V gives CDR1 SEHNR, CDR2 FQNEAQ (reference sequence). The CDR3 spans 16 residues. CDR3 in DNA: TGTGCCAGCAGCTTATGGGACAGGAGTATTGGAAACACCATATATTTT. Protein sequence: CASSLWDRSIGNTIYF.

This chain uses TRBV11-2 with TRBJ2-3; no clear D. Trimming removed 5 bases from V and 2 bases from J, with 14 bases in between. The CDR3 is made up of 15 amino acids. In germline, CDR1 is SGHAT, CDR2 FQNNGV. For the CDR3, the DNA is TGTGCCAGCAGCCCGGTTGGGATTGTCACAGATACGCAGTATTTT. It codes for CASSPVGIVTDTQYF. The full variable domain, its missing parts supplied by reference TRBV11-2 and TRBJ2-3, is EAGVAQSPRYKIIEKRQSVAFWCNPISGHATLYWYQQILGQGPKLLIQFQNNGVVDDSQLPKDRFSAERLKGVDSTLKIQPAKLEDSAVYLCASSPVGIVTDTQYFGPGTRLTVL.

The J gene is TRBJ1-3, the V gene TRBV7-2; D gene uncertain. With 2 bases removed from V and 0 bases from J, the gap between germline ends came to 11 bases. Germline V lookup: CDR1 SGHTA, CDR2 FQGNSA. This CDR3 has 16 amino acids. CDR3 residues: CASSLYGGSSGNTIYF. Here the CDR3 DNA reads TGTGCCAGCAGCTTATACGGTGGGAGCTCTGGAAACACCATATATTTT.

This clone appeared a single time. The chain employs TRBV5-1 and TRBJ2-7; TRBD1 agrees at 10 bases. The CDR3 loop spans 15 amino acids. The germline CDR1 and CDR2 sequences are SGHRS and YFSETQ. V shed 4 bases and J 4 bases; nucleotides not matched to a gene: 8. The CDR3 reads CASSRQGAKEYEQYF. The CDR3 DNA follows: TGCGCCAGCAGCCGACAGGGGGCGAAGGAATACGAGCAGTACTTC. Full variable domain (rest looked up from reference TRBV5-1 and TRBJ2-7): KAGVTQTPRYLIKTRGQQVTLSCSPISGHRSVSWYQQTPGQGLQFLFEYFSETQRNKGNFPGRFSGRQFSNSRSEMNVSTLELGDSALYLCASSRQGAKEYEQYFGPGTRLTVT.

The chain is built from TRBV5-5 and TRBJ1-1; D gene unclear. CDR3 size: 15 residues. Germline V gives CDR1 SGHKS, CDR2 YYEKEE (reference sequence). The ends were cut back, 2 bases at V and 4 bases at J, with 15 bases in the middle. The CDR3 reads CASSFSPQEGTEAFF. CDR3 coding DNA: TGTGCCAGCAGCTTCTCTCCCCAAGAGGGCACTGAAGCTTTCTTT.

This chain connects TRBV5-4 to TRBJ2-7; 7 bases map to TRBD1. The trim removed 2 bases at V and 0 bases at J, leaving 5 bases unmatched. This CDR3 contains 15 residues. Germline CDR1 reads SGHNT; CDR2 reads YYREEE (reference sequence). The CDR3 DNA sequence: TGTGCCAGCAGCTTTCCGGGACAGTTCTCCTACGAGCAGTACTTC. Translation gives CASSFPGQFSYEQYF.

The V and J genes are TRBV6-5 and TRBJ2-2, with D possibly called TRBD1 or TRBD2 (5 bases each). There are 13 residues in the CDR3. Germline V gives CDR1 MNHEY, CDR2 SVGAGI. V was pared by 6 bases and J by 4 bases, with 9 bases between. CDR3 in amino acids: CASRRGFTGELFF. The CDR3 DNA reads TGTGCCAGCAGGAGGGGTTTCACCGGGGAGCTGTTTTTT.

The rearrangement joins TRBV5-6 to TRBJ1-4; TRBD1 matches 8 bases. The CDR3 is 15 amino acids. Trimming cost V 4 bases and J 7 bases; bases outside gene matches: 9. Germline loops: CDR1 SGHDT, CDR2 YYEEEE. The CDR3 loop is CASSPRTGRGEKLFF. The DNA for the CDR3 is TGTGCCAGCAGCCCCAGGACAGGGAGGGGTGAAAAACTGTTTTTT.

This sequence joins TRBV19 and TRBJ1-5; 9 positions agree with TRBD1. The CDR3 totals 15 residues. CDR1 is LNHDA and CDR2 is SQIVND in the germline V gene (reference sequence). J gave up 5 bases and V 3 bases, and 5 bases lay outside the gene matches. The CDR3 DNA reads TGTGCCAGTAGTATCAAAGGGACAGGGTATCAGCCCCAGCATTTT. Amino acid sequence: CASSIKGTGYQPQHF.

This chain links TRBV23-1 with TRBJ1-5; 8 bases are shared with TRBD1. TRBV23-1 is annotated as an ORF whose role is uncertain. The CDR3 contains 17 residues. The ends lost 6 bases at V and 5 bases at J; junction bases unmatched: 15. Here the CDR3 DNA reads TGCGCCAGCAGACCATATGTGGGACAGGCGATTGATCAGCCCCAGCATTTT. Protein: CASRPYVGQAIDQPQHF.

This clone was observed a handful of times. The V and J genes are TRBV6-5 and TRBJ1-1, with unresolved D. The CDR3 is made up of 13 amino acids. Germline CDR1 MNHEY, CDR2 SVGAGI. The germline V and J ends were trimmed by 8 bases and 0 bases, with 10 bases remaining between them. Here the CDR3 DNA reads TGTGCCAGCCGAGATTTCTTGAACACTGAAGCTTTCTTT. Encoded protein: CASRDFLNTEAFF.

The V call is TRBV7-8, the J call TRBJ1-2, with D uncertain. V lost 6 bases and J lost 7, with 15 bases in between. Germline assignment: CDR1 SGHVS and CDR2 FQNEAQ. The CDR3 length is 13 residues. The CDR3 DNA reads TGTGCCAGCAGTCCTACTCAGGAGGGTGGCTACACCTTC. Amino acids: CASSPTQEGGYTF. The complete variable domain, with remaining parts taken from reference TRBV7-8 and TRBJ1-2, reads GAGVSQSPRYKVAKRGQDVALRCDPISGHVSLFWYQQALGQGPEFLTYFQNEAQLDKSGLPSDRFFAERPEGSVSTLKIQRTQQEDSAVYLCASSPTQEGGYTFGSGTRLTVV.

This sequence joins TRBV30 and TRBJ1-1; a possible D gene is TRBD1 (5 bases). The CDR3 totals 13 residues. Looked up from germline, CDR1 is GTSNPN and CDR2 is SVGIG (reference sequence). Trimming took off 6 bases at V and 6 bases at J, with 17 bases between the two ends. Here the CDR3 DNA reads TGTGCCTGCCTTGAGGGGTTTCTCGCTGAAGCTTTCTTT. Protein sequence: CACLEGFLAEAFF.

CDR3 in DNA: TGTGCCAGCCAGGGAGACAGGGGGGTCGGGGCCAACGTCCTGACTTTC. This gives the protein CASQGDRGVGANVLTF. V gene TRBV2 combines with J gene TRBJ2-6; 9 positions match TRBD1. V was pared by 8 bases and J by 4 bases, with 9 bases of the junction left unmatched. CDR3 length equals 16 residues. CDR1 SNHLY and CDR2 FYNNEI come from the germline V gene.

This clone occurred once. The rearrangement links TRBV7-6 to TRBJ2-1, with 9 bases lining up with TRBD2. The trim removed 4 bases at V and 9 bases at J, leaving 7 bases unmatched. This CDR3 spans 14 amino acids. Germline V gene data show CDR1 as SGHVS and CDR2 as FNYEAQ. The CDR3 bases are TGTGCCAGCAGCTGGGCGGGAGGGGGCAGTGAGCAGTTCTTC. It codes for CASSWAGGGSEQFF.

The chain recombines TRBV7-2 with TRBJ2-1, with D tentatively TRBD2 (6 bases). With 7 bases removed from V and 7 bases from J, the gap between germline ends came to 17 bases. CDR1 and CDR2 from the germline V gene are SGHTA and FQGNSA. CDR3 length: 14 residues. The CDR3 bases are TGTGCCAGCATTAGATCGACTCGGGGGAATGAGCAGTTCTTC. Translating it yields CASIRSTRGNEQFF.

Only one count was recorded for this clone. This rearrangement joins TRBV30 to TRBJ1-1; the D gene is possibly TRBD1 (5 bases). V was trimmed by 0 bases and J by 6 bases, leaving 14 bases between them. Germline CDR1 is GTSNPN and CDR2 is SVGIG (reference sequence). The CDR3 has 14 amino acids. In DNA, the CDR3 is TGTGCCTGGAGTGTACCGGCAGGGTCGGCTGAAGCTTTCTTT. Translated, it gives CAWSVPAGSAEAFF.